The source of this TCR beta chain is a study of T cell responses to AZD1222 COVID-19 vaccine. Background on the study: Samples with a second dose at about 4 or about 12 weeks were pooled together.

The study's findings and limits: Of the AZD1222 recipients, only 5 or 6 were seropositive at baseline. Rises in breadth and depth of Spike-specific TCRs came after two AZD1222 doses. Mostly white British, mostly female donors; authors suggested clonal diversity may be underestimated.

The V end was cut by 1 base, the J end by 3 bases, with 7 bases between. This CDR3 is 13 amino acids long. The germline V gene encodes CDR1 SGHRS and CDR2 YFSETQ. Data came from immunoSEQ multiplex PCR; TCRdb stores just in-frame clones and leaves some out. The data show 120,000 to 150,000 clones, 88% seen once. Regarding this clone: Its specificity is unknown.

This specimen was peripheral blood, taken on day 0 of AZD1222 vaccination. The origin of this receptor is an adult in good health. The V call is TRBV5-1, the J call TRBJ1-2; D call uncertain. The CDR3 here is CASSLTLDYGYTF. Written as DNA, the CDR3 is TGCGCCAGCAGCTTGACCTTGGACTATGGCTACACCTTC.